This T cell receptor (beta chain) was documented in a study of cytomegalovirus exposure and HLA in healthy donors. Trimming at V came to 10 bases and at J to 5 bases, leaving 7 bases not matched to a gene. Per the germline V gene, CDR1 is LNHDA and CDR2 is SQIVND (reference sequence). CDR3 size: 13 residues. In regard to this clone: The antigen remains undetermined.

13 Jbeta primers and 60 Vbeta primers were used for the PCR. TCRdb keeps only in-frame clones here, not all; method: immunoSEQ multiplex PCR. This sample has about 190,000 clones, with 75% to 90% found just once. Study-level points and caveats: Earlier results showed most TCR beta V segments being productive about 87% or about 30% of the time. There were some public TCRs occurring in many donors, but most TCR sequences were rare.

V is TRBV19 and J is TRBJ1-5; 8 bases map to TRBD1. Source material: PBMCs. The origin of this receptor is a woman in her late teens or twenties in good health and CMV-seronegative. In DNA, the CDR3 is TGTGCCACAGGGACAGGTGGGTATCAGCCCCAGCATTTT. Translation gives CATGTGGYQPQHF. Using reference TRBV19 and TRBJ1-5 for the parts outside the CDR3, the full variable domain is DGGITQSPKYLFRKEGQNVTLSCEQNLNHDAMYWYRQDPGQGLRLIYYSQIVNDFQKGDIAEGYSVSREKKESFPLTVTSAQKNPTAFYLCATGTGGYQPQHFGDGTRLSIL.